A single sample is the source of the 30 T cell receptor beta chains below, sequenced in a study of cytomegalovirus exposure and HLA in healthy donors. Use of 60 Vbeta and 13 Jbeta primers characterized the PCR. Profiled with immunoSEQ multiplex PCR; TCRdb holds only in-frame clones, not every one. The sample gives around 150,000 clones, approximately 87% of which show up once; less than 2% is in the top ten. The sequenced material came from PBMCs. The receptors shown here come from a man aged 40-50 years in good health and CMV-seronegative.

This chain uses TRBV7-3 with TRBJ1-3; D may be TRBD1 (6 bases). The CDR3 is 13 amino acids. Germline assignment: CDR1 SGHTA and CDR2 FQGTGA. V was trimmed by 5 bases and J by 2 bases, leaving 7 bases between them. The CDR3 spells CASSDRPGNTIYF. The CDR3 DNA sequence: TGTGCCAGCAGCGACAGGCCTGGAAACACCATATATTTT.

The rearrangement links TRBV4-3 to TRBJ1-4; D perhaps matches TRBD1 (6 bases). Per germline, CDR1 LGHNA and CDR2 YSLEER. CDR3 length: 15 amino acids. Trimming removed 0 bases from V and 8 bases from J, with 13 bases in between. The CDR3 region has the DNA TGCGCCAGCAGCCAAGATGGGCAGGGACACGAAAAACTGTTTTTT. Translated, it gives CASSQDGQGHEKLFF.

This clone was seen a single time. The DNA of the CDR3 is TGCGCCAGCAGCCCTGAAGGGGGATGGAGTGAAAAACTGTTTTTT. Translating gives CASSPEGGWSEKLFF. The chain carries TRBV5-1 and TRBJ1-4; perhaps TRBD1 as D (6 bases). CDR3 length equals 15 residues. Germline V gives CDR1 SGHRS, CDR2 YFSETQ. Trimming took off 4 bases at V and 7 bases at J, with 17 bases between the two ends.

V usage is TRBV27 and J usage is TRBJ2-3; D is undetermined. The CDR3 consists of 11 residues. From germline, CDR1 is MNHEY and CDR2 SMNVEV (reference sequence). Trimming left V 4 bases short and J 8 bases short, with 7 bases between. The CDR3 nucleotides are TGTGCCAGCAGTTCTCAGCGTACGCAGTATTTT. Amino acid sequence: CASSSQRTQYF.

Points on this clone: At one boundary the junction diverges from the germline segment, which might be a read error. This chain links TRBV30 with TRBJ2-3, with 9 bases identical to TRBD2. The CDR3 consists of 14 residues. CDR1 is GTSNPN and CDR2 is SVGIG in the germline V gene (reference sequence). The CDR3 loop reads CAWSGGLAEDTQYF. CDR3 DNA: TGTGCCTGGAGTGGGGGACTAGCAGAAGATACACAGTATTTT.

This chain links TRBV28 with TRBJ2-4, with 8 bases fitting TRBD2. Germline CDR1 and CDR2: MDHEN and SYDVKM. J gave up 9 bases and V 7 bases, and 11 bases lay outside the gene matches. This CDR3 is 14 amino acids long. CDR3 protein: CASTGGQGSGIQYF. The CDR3 region has the DNA TGTGCCAGCACGGGGGGGCAAGGGTCGGGCATTCAGTACTTC.

For this clone: A read error may account for a junction end that differs from germline. The V gene is TRBV7-9, the J gene TRBJ1-2, with TRBD1 as a possible D gene (6 bases). CDR3 length equals 13 residues. Germline CDR1 is SEHNR and CDR2 is FQNEAQ (reference sequence). The CDR3 loop reads CSSSFTGSYGYTF. The CDR3, as DNA: TGTTCCAGCAGCTTTACAGGGTCCTATGGCTACACCTTC.

This chain joins TRBV5-8 and TRBJ1-5, with 10 positions matching TRBD1. V lost 4 bases to trimming and J lost 3 bases; unmatched junction nucleotides: 7. CDR1 SGHTS and CDR2 YDEGEE come from the germline V gene. The CDR3 has 16 amino acids. The CDR3 is CASSPIGTGVNQPQHF. The CDR3 DNA reads TGTGCCAGCAGCCCCATAGGGACAGGGGTCAATCAGCCCCAGCATTTT.

For this clone: Mismatch with germline at one junction end may stem from a read error. V usage is TRBV7-7 and J usage is TRBJ1-1; 9 bases fit TRBD1. Germline-derived CDR1 and CDR2 are SSHAT and FNYEAQ (reference sequence). The CDR3 is 16 residues long. CDR3: CASSLGQGFLRAEAFF. For the CDR3, the DNA is TGTGCTAGCAGCTTGGGACAGGGATTTCTCCGGGCTGAAGCTTTCTTT. The full variable domain, rest sourced from reference TRBV7-7 and TRBJ1-1, is GAGVSQSPRYKVTKRGQDVTLRCDPISSHATLYWYQQALGQGPEFLTYFNYEAQPDKSGLPSDRFSAERPEGSISTLTIQRTEQRDSAMYRCASSLGQGFLRAEAFFGQGTRLTVV.

The chain links TRBV2 to TRBJ1-4, with D possibly being TRBD1 (5 bases). This CDR3 comprises 14 residues. The germline V gene encodes CDR1 SNHLY and CDR2 FYNNEI. With 5 bases removed from V and 0 bases from J, the gap between germline ends came to 7 bases. The CDR3 sequence: CASSRQTTNEKLFF. DNA for the CDR3: TGTGCCAGCAGTCGACAGACAACTAATGAAAAACTGTTTTTT.

The chain recombines TRBV18 with TRBJ2-2, with TRBD1 identical over 7 bases. CDR1 and CDR2 from the germline V gene are KGHSH and LQKENI. The junction had 2 bases not matched to a gene; V was cut back by 3 bases and J by 4 bases. CDR3 length: 14 amino acids. CDR3 region: CASSPSGGTGELFF. CDR3 bases: TGTGCCAGCTCACCCTCAGGGGGCACCGGGGAGCTGTTTTTT.

J is TRBJ1-2 and V is TRBV5-1; 8 bases line up with TRBD1. The V segment lost 4 bases and the J segment 4 bases; nucleotides outside the gene matches: 3. This CDR3 region has 13 residues. The germline V gene has CDR1 SGHRS and CDR2 YFSETQ. CDR3 loop: CASSAGTGYGYTF. CDR3 coding DNA: TGCGCCAGCAGCGCCGGGACAGGCTATGGCTACACCTTC.

This clone was counted only a few times. In DNA form, the CDR3 reads TGTGCCAGCAGCTTATTGCTTAGGGGGAACACTGAAGCTTTCTTT. This translates into CASSLLLRGNTEAFF. The chain carries TRBV7-6 and TRBJ1-1; perhaps TRBD1 as D (5 bases). V was clipped by 2 bases and J by 1 base, with 11 bases between them. The CDR3 has 15 amino acids. Germline values: CDR1 SGHVS, CDR2 FNYEAQ.

V gene TRBV9 combines with J gene TRBJ2-3; 9 bases map to TRBD1. Per the germline V gene, CDR1 is SGDLS and CDR2 is YYNGEE. This CDR3 region has 16 residues. The trim removed 3 bases at V and 5 bases at J, leaving 10 bases unmatched. The CDR3 sequence is CASSAPGTGRGDTQYF. CDR3 DNA sequence: TGTGCCAGCAGCGCGCCCGGGACAGGGAGGGGAGATACGCAGTATTTT.

This clone has just a few counts. The rearrangement joins TRBV2 to TRBJ2-1; TRBD2 agrees at 11 bases. The V gene end was trimmed by 1 base and the J gene end by 9 bases; junction bases not matched to a gene: 5. This CDR3 has 15 amino acids. The germline V gene encodes CDR1 SNHLY and CDR2 FYNNEI. CDR3 bases: TGTGCCAGCAGTGAAGGGCCTAGCGGGAGGAGTGAGCAGTTCTTC. Protein sequence: CASSEGPSGRSEQFF.

The chain carries TRBV28 and TRBJ2-5, with 7 bases fitting TRBD1. This CDR3 has 14 residues. Trimming removed 5 bases from V and 5 bases from J; junction bases left unmatched: 8. Per the germline V gene, CDR1 is MDHEN and CDR2 is SYDVKM. CDR3 in DNA: TGTGCCAGCAGTCCTACGGACAGGTCGGAGACCCAGTACTTC. Translating it yields CASSPTDRSETQYF.

The chain is built from TRBV12-1 and TRBJ1-5; TRBD1, the table's D call, was not compared with the DNA. TRBV12-1 is termed a pseudogene. The CDR3 runs to 14 residues. The CDR3 sequence is CASSGRGRGQPQHF. DNA of the CDR3: TGTGCCAGCAGCGGCAGGGGGCGCGGACAGCCCCAGCATTTT.

The rearrangement uses TRBV5-1 and TRBJ1-1; D perhaps matches TRBD1 (6 bases). From germline, CDR1 is SGHRS and CDR2 YFSETQ. V was cut by 4 bases and J by 3 bases, with 13 bases left in between. The CDR3 runs 14 residues. CDR3 sequence: CASSPIQGDTEAFF. CDR3 coding DNA: TGCGCCAGCAGCCCGATACAGGGAGACACTGAAGCTTTCTTT. Full variable domain (rest looked up from reference TRBV5-1 and TRBJ1-1): KAGVTQTPRYLIKTRGQQVTLSCSPISGHRSVSWYQQTPGQGLQFLFEYFSETQRNKGNFPGRFSGRQFSNSRSEMNVSTLELGDSALYLCASSPIQGDTEAFFGQGTRLTVV.

The J gene is TRBJ1-5, the V gene TRBV18, with TRBD1 matching 8 bases. J lost 9 bases, V lost 2 bases, and 6 bases had no gene match. The CDR3 has 14 residues. From germline, CDR1 is KGHSH and CDR2 LQKENI. CDR3 nucleotides: TGTGCCAGCTCACCAACAGGGGGTGGAGGGCCCCAGCATTTT. Its protein product is CASSPTGGGGPQHF.

The chain links TRBV29-1 to TRBJ2-5; D may be TRBD1 (6 bases). The J call may not be correct, given that the DNA end is closer to TRBJ2-7. This CDR3 is built from 12 residues. Germline CDR1 is SQVTM and CDR2 is ANQGSEA. The CDR3 DNA reads as TGCAGCGTCGATCAACAGGGTTCCGAGCAGTACTTC. Its translation: CSVDQQGSEQYF.

The CDR3 nucleotides read TGCGCCAGCAGCCCGGGCAAATCCGGGACAGGGGTCAACGAGCAGTACTTC. It encodes CASSPGKSGTGVNEQYF. The chain is built from TRBV5-1 and TRBJ2-7; 10 bases are a match to TRBD1. This CDR3 has 17 residues. In germline, CDR1 is SGHRS, CDR2 YFSETQ. The junction had 15 bases not matched to a gene; V was cut back by 4 bases and J by 5 bases.

The rearrangement uses TRBV6-1 and TRBJ1-1; TRBD1 is a possible D gene (5 bases). This CDR3 is built from 15 residues. V was clipped by 7 bases and J by 0 bases, with 15 bases between them. The germline gives CDR1 MNHNS, CDR2 SASEGT. The CDR3 sequence is CASMFGGSMNTEAFF. The CDR3 coding sequence is TGTGCCAGCATGTTTGGGGGGAGCATGAACACTGAAGCTTTCTTT.

This clone was recorded a few times. The chain couples TRBV5-1 to TRBJ2-7; D may be TRBD1 (5 bases). The CDR3 extends over 12 amino acids. CDR1 is SGHRS and CDR2 is YFSETQ in the germline V gene. Trimming shortened V by 2 bases and J by 5 bases, and 8 bases separated the two germline ends. The CDR3 DNA is TGCGCCAGCAGCTTTGGGGCGGACGAGCAGTACTTC. Translation: CASSFGADEQYF.

The rearrangement uses TRBV7-3 and TRBJ2-1, with D maybe TRBD1 (6 bases). Trimming removed 5 bases from V and 5 bases from J, with 13 bases in between. The CDR3 contains 14 residues. CDR1 SGHTA and CDR2 FQGTGA come from the germline V gene. The chain's CDR3 is CASSPGTIHNEQFF. CDR3 in DNA: TGTGCCAGCAGCCCTGGGACAATCCACAATGAGCAGTTCTTC.

The chain carries TRBV2 and TRBJ2-1, with TRBD2 identical over 7 bases. The germline CDR1 and CDR2 sequences are SNHLY and FYNNEI. The CDR3 runs to 13 residues. The CDR3: CAIRASGYNEQFF. Here the CDR3 DNA reads TGTGCTATCCGGGCTAGCGGCTACAATGAGCAGTTCTTC.

The rearrangement uses TRBV19 and TRBJ1-1; D perhaps matches TRBD1 (6 bases). V was trimmed by 3 bases and J by 3 bases, leaving 11 bases between them. From germline, CDR1 is LNHDA and CDR2 SQIVND (reference sequence). The CDR3 has 14 amino acids. This CDR3 reads CASSIYRADTEAFF. CDR3 DNA sequence: TGTGCCAGTAGTATTTACAGGGCTGACACTGAAGCTTTCTTT.

The V gene is TRBV7-3, the J gene TRBJ2-1; D may be TRBD1 (6 bases). The CDR3 contains 13 residues. The V end was cut by 3 bases, the J end by 4 bases, with 7 bases between. Germline loops: CDR1 SGHTA, CDR2 FQGTGA. Written as DNA, the CDR3 is TGTGCCAGCAGCTTCGGACAGTACAATGAGCAGTTCTTC. This gives the protein CASSFGQYNEQFF.

The V and J genes are TRBV25-1 and TRBJ2-6; D perhaps matches TRBD1 (6 bases). The CDR3 loop spans 15 amino acids. Trimming took off 8 bases at V and 1 base at J, with 12 bases between the two ends. Per germline, CDR1 MGHDK and CDR2 SYGVNS. CDR3 nucleotide sequence: TGTGCCAGCCGACTCGGACAGTCTGGGGCCAACGTCCTGACTTTC. It encodes CASRLGQSGANVLTF.

This chain connects TRBV29-1 to TRBJ2-7; 10 bases fit TRBD1. The CDR3 length is 14 residues. J lost 7 bases, V lost 4 bases, and 10 bases had no gene match. The germline V gene has CDR1 SQVTM and CDR2 ANQGSEA. CDR3: CSVVPGQGSLEQYF. DNA for the CDR3: TGCAGCGTTGTACCGGGACAGGGGTCCCTTGAGCAGTACTTC.

The CDR3 sequence: CASSPWTGDTEAFF. In nucleotides, the CDR3 is TGTGCCAGCAGCCCCTGGACAGGGGATACTGAAGCTTTCTTT. The gene calls are TRBV7-2 and TRBJ1-1, with 9 positions matching TRBD1. CDR3 size: 14 residues. In germline, CDR1 is SGHTA, CDR2 FQGNSA. V gave up 5 bases and J gave up 5 bases; unmatched junction bases: 6. The full variable domain, in which reference TRBV7-2 and TRBJ1-1 provide the parts outside the CDR3, is GAGVSQSPSNKVTEKGKDVELRCDPISGHTALYWYRQSLGQGLEFLIYFQGNSAPDKSGLPSDRFSAERTGGSVSTLTIQRTQQEDSAVYLCASSPWTGDTEAFFGQGTRLTVV.